The 5 T cell receptor beta chains reported below all come from one sample, sequenced in a study of shared T cell receptors in the human thymus. Profiled with immunoSEQ multiplex PCR; TCRdb holds only in-frame clones, not every one. The data contain more than 300,000 clones, 85% to 95% of them singletons. The sequencing sample was made of thymocytes. Source of these receptors: a human donor.

Only a few counts were recorded for this clone. V and J are TRBV5-4 and TRBJ1-5; TRBD1 agrees at 9 bases. The CDR3 is made up of 16 amino acids. Germline V gene sequence: CDR1 SGHNT, CDR2 YYREEE (reference sequence). V lost 3 bases to trimming and J lost 2 bases; unmatched junction nucleotides: 6. In DNA form, the CDR3 reads TGTGCCAGCAGCTCAACAGGGGGCAAGGGCAATCAGCCCCAGCATTTT. This sequence encodes CASSSTGGKGNQPQHF.

The CDR3 DNA follows: TGTGCCAGCAGTCGCCGGAGGGGCACTGAAGCTTTCTTT. Translated, it gives CASSRRRGTEAFF. The rearrangement joins TRBV25-1 to TRBJ1-1, with TRBD1 as a possible D gene (5 bases). The germline V gene has CDR1 MGHDK and CDR2 SYGVNS. The CDR3 runs to 13 residues. V lost 5 bases and J lost 4, with 11 bases in between. The full variable domain, with the rest looked up from reference TRBV25-1 and TRBJ1-1, is EADIYQTPRYLVIGTGKKITLECSQTMGHDKMYWYQQDPGMELHLIHYSYGVNSTEKGDLSSESTVSRIRTEHFPLTLESARPSHTSQYLCASSRRRGTEAFFGQGTRLTVV.

V gene TRBV11-2 combines with J gene TRBJ2-7, with TRBD1 as a possible D gene (6 bases). This CDR3 has 15 residues. Trimming took off 1 base at V and 2 bases at J, with 12 bases between the two ends. In germline, CDR1 is SGHAT, CDR2 FQNNGV. The CDR3 nucleotides are TGTGCCAGCAGCTTAGGTAGCAGGGGCCCCTACGAGCAGTACTTC. Protein sequence: CASSLGSRGPYEQYF.

The chain combines TRBV5-1 with TRBJ2-4; D is possibly TRBD2 (6 bases). Between the trimmed V and J ends, which lost 4 bases and 5 bases, there was a span of 13 bases. The V gene's germline CDR1 is SGHRS and CDR2 YFSETQ. The CDR3 runs to 14 residues. The CDR3 coding sequence is TGCGCCAGCAGCCCAAACCTAGCGCAAAACATTCAGTACTTC. Encoded protein: CASSPNLAQNIQYF.

The rearrangement joins TRBV27 to TRBJ2-2; D is perhaps TRBD1 or TRBD2 (5 bases each). Per the germline V gene, CDR1 is MNHEY and CDR2 is SMNVEV (reference sequence). V lost 5 bases, J lost 4 bases, and 23 bases lay in between. The CDR3 is made up of 18 amino acids. CDR3 loop: CASSPTSPGKRGTGELFF. Written as DNA, the CDR3 is TGTGCCAGCAGTCCCACCTCACCAGGGAAGAGGGGCACCGGGGAGCTGTTTTTT.